This T cell receptor beta chain was captured in a study of cytotoxic CD8 clonotypes in ibrutinib-treated CLL. Study context: Investigators collected response samples after a median about 11 months of treatment, range 6 to 36. Study conclusions and caveats: The study found public clonotypes uncommon, contracting or stable on treatment.

Sequencing was designed to attain a depth spanning 1 in 200,000 to 1 in 1 million T cells. TCRdb's table, derived via immunoSEQ multiplex PCR, lists solely in-frame clones and lacks some. The sample has some 160,000 clones; 70% to 85% are singletons. About this clone: The antigen is undetermined.

Cryopreserved PBMCs provided 2 to 2.5 micrograms of genomic DNA for the TCR beta libraries. Sequences were derived from PBMCs, sampled after 12 months of ibrutinib treatment. This receptor was identified in a human donor with chronic lymphocytic leukemia.

This chain's CDR3 is CASSISPETQYF. The CDR3 bases are TGTGCCAGCAGCATAAGCCCCGAGACCCAGTACTTC. The chain links TRBV7-3 to TRBJ2-5, with no clear D. V dropped 5 bases and J dropped 5 bases, with 9 bases sitting between them. This CDR3 contains 12 residues. The germline CDR1 and CDR2 sequences are SGHTA and FQGTGA. The full variable domain, with the rest looked up from reference TRBV7-3 and TRBJ2-5, is GAGVSQTPSNKVTEKGKYVELRCDPISGHTALYWYRQSLGQGPEFLIYFQGTGAADDSGLPNDRFFAVRPEGSVSTLKIQRTERGDSAVYLCASSISPETQYFGPGTRLLVL.